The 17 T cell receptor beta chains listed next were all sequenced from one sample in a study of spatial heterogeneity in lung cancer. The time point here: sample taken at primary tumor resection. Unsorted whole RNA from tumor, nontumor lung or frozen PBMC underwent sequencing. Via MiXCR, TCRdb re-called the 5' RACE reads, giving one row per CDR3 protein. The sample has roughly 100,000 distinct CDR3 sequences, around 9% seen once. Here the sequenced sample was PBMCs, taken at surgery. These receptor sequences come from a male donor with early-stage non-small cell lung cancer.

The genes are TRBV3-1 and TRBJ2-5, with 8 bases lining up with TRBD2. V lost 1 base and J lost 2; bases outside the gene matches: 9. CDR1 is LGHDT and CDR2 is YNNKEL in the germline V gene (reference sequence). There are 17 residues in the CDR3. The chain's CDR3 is CASSQGIRAGEQETQYF. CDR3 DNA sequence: TGTGCCAGCAGCCAAGGTATCCGAGCGGGGGAACAAGAGACCCAGTACTTC.

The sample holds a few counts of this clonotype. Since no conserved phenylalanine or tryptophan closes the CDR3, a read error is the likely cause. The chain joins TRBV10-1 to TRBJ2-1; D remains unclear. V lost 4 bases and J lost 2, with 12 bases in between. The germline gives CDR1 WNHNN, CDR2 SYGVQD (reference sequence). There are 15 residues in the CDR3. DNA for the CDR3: TGCGCCAGCAGTGCGACAAAGGGCGCCTACAATGAGCAGTTCTTA. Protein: CASSATKGAYNEQFL.

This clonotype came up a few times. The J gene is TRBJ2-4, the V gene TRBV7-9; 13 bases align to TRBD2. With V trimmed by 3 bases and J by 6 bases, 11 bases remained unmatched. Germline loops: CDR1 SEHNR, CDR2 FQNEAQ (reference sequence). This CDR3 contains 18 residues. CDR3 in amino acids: CASSLALAGGPSINIQYF. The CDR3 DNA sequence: TGTGCCAGCAGCTTGGCACTAGCGGGAGGGCCGAGCATAAACATTCAGTACTTC.

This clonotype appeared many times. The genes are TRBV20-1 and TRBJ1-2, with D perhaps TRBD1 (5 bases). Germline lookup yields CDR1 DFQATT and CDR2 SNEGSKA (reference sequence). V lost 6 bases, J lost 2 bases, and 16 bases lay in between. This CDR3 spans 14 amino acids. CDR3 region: CSARGDDGNYGYTF. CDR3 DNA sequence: TGCAGTGCCCGAGGGGACGATGGGAACTATGGCTACACCTTC.

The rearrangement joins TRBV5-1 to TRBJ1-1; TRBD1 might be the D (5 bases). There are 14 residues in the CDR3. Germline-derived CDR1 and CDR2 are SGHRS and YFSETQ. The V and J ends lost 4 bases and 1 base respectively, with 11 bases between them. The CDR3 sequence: CASSTRQKNTEAFF. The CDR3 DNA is TGCGCCAGCAGCACGAGACAGAAGAACACTGAAGCTTTCTTT.

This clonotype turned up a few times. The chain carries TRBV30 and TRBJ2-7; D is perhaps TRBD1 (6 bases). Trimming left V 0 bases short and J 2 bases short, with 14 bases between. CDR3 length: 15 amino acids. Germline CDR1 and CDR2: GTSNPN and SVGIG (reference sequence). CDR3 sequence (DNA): TGTGCCTGGAGTGTACTTAGGGACAAAACCTACGAGCAGTACTTC. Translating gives CAWSVLRDKTYEQYF. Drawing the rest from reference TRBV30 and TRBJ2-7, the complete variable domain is SQTIHQWPATLVQPVGSPLSLECTVEGTSNPNLYWYRQAAGRGLQLLFYSVGIGQISSEVPQNLSASRPQDRQFILSSKKLLLSDSGFYLCAWSVLRDKTYEQYFGPGTRLTVT.

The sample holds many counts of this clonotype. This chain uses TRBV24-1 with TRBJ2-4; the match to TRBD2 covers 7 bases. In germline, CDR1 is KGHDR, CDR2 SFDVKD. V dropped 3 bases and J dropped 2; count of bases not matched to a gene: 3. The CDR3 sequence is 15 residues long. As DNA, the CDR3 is TGTGCCACCAGTGATACTAGCGTCTCCAAAAACATTCAGTACTTC. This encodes CATSDTSVSKNIQYF.

DNA of the CDR3: TGTGCCAGCAGCCTAGGGTCCGGGGGCAACTACAATGAGCAGTTCTTC. It is translated as CASSLGSGGNYNEQFF. The V and J genes are TRBV7-3 and TRBJ2-1; D tentatively fits TRBD1 or TRBD2 (6 bases each). Germline V gives CDR1 SGHTA, CDR2 FQGTGA. Trimming cost V 5 bases and J 3 bases, with 17 bases left between them. CDR3 length: 16 amino acids.

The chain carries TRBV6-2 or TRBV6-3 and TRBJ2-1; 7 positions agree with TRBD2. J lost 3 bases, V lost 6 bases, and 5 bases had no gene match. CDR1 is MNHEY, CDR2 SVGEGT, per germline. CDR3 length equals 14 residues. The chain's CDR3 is CASSNRDYYNEQFF. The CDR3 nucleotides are TGTGCCAGCAGCAACCGGGACTACTACAATGAGCAGTTCTTC.

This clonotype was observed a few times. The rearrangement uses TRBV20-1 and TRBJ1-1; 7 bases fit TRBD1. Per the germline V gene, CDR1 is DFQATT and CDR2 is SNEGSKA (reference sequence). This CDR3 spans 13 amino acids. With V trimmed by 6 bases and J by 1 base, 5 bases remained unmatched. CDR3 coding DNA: TGCAGTGCACGGGACAGCCGGAACACTGAAGCTTTCTTT. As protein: CSARDSRNTEAFF.

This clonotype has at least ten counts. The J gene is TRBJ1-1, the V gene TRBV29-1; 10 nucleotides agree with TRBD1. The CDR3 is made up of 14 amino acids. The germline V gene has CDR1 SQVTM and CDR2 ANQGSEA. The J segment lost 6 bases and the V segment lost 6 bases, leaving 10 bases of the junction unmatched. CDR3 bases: TGCAGCGTCGGAAGACAGGGGGCGCGGGCTGAAGCTTTCTTT. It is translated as CSVGRQGARAEAFF.

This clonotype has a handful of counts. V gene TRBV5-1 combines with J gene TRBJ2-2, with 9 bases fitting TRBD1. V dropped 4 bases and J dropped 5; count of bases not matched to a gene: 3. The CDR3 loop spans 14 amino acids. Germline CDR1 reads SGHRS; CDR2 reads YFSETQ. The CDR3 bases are TGCGCCAGCAGCCTCGGGACAGGGACCGGGGAGCTGTTTTTT. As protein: CASSLGTGTGELFF.

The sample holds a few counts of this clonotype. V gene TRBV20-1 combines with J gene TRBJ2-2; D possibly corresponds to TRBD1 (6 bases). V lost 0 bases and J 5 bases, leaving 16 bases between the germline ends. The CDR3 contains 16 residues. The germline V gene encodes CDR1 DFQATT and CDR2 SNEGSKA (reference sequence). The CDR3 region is CSAREAGVTITGELFF. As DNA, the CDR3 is TGCAGTGCTAGAGAGGCAGGGGTCACAATTACCGGGGAGCTGTTTTTT.

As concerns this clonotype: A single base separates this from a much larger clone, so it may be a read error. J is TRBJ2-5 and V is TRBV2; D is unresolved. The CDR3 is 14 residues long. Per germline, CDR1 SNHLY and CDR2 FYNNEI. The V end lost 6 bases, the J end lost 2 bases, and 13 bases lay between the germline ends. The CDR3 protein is CASRSSAMQETQYF. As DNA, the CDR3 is TGTGCCAGCAGGAGCTCGGCGATGCAAGAGACCCAGTACTTC.

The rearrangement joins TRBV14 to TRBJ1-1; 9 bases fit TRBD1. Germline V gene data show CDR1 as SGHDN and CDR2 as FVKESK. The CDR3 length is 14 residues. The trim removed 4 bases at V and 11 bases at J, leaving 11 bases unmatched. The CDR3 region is CASSLGQGPPAAFF. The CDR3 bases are TGTGCCAGCAGCCTGGGACAGGGCCCCCCGGCGGCTTTCTTT. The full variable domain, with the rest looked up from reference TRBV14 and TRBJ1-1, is EAGVTQFPSHSVIEKGQTVTLRCDPISGHDNLYWYRRVMGKEIKFLLHFVKESKQDESGMPNNRFLAERTGGTYSTLKVQPAELEDSGVYFCASSLGQGPPAAFFGQGTRLTVV.

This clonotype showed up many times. CDR3 sequence (DNA): TGTGCCACCAGTGACCAGGGACCTCGGACGCAGTATTTT. This gives the protein CATSDQGPRTQYF. V usage is TRBV24-1 and J usage is TRBJ2-3; either TRBD1 or TRBD2 may supply D (5 bases each). CDR3 length: 13 amino acids. Germline V gives CDR1 KGHDR, CDR2 SFDVKD. V was trimmed by 4 bases and J by 9 bases, leaving 13 bases between them.

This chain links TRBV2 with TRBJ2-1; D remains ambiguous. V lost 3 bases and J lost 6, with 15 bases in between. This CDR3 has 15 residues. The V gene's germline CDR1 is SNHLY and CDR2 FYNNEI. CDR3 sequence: CASSDKLGSRNEQFF. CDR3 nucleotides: TGTGCCAGCAGTGATAAGCTTGGATCGCGCAATGAGCAGTTCTTC.